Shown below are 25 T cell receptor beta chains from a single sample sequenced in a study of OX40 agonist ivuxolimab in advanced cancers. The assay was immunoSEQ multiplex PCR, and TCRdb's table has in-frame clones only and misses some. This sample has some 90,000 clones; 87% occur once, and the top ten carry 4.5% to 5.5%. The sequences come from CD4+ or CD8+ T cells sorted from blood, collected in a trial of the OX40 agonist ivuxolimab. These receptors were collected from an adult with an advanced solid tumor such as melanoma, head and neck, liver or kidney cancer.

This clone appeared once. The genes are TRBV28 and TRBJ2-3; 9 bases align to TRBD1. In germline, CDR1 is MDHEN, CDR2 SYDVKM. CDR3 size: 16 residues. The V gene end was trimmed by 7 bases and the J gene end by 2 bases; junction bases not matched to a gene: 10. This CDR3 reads CASKGTGIGPTDTQYF. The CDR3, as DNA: TGTGCCAGCAAGGGGACAGGGATCGGTCCCACAGATACGCAGTATTTT.

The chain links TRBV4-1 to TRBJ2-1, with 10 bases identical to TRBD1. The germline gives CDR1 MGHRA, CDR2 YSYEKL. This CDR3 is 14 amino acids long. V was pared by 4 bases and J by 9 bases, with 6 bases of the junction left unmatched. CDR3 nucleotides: TGCGCCAGCAGCCTCGACAGGGGGCTGGGTGAGCAGTTCTTC. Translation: CASSLDRGLGEQFF.

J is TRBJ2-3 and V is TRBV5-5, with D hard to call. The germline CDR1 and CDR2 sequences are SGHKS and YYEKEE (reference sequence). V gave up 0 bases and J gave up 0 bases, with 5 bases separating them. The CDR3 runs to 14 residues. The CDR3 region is CASSLDGSTDTQYF. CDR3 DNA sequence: TGTGCCAGCAGCTTGGACGGAAGCACAGATACGCAGTATTTT.

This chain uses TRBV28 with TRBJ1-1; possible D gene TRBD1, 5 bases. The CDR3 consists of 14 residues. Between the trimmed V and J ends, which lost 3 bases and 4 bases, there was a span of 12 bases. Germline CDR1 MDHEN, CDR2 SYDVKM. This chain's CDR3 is CASSFGFRVTEAFF. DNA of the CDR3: TGTGCCAGCAGTTTTGGGTTCAGGGTCACTGAAGCTTTCTTT.

The CDR3 DNA is TGCAGCGGATATAACAGGGGCGGCGGCTACACCTTC. This gives the protein CSGYNRGGGYTF. The rearrangement joins TRBV29-1 to TRBJ1-2; 7 nucleotides align to TRBD1. Germline V gene data show CDR1 as SQVTM and CDR2 as ANQGSEA. CDR3 size: 12 residues. V lost 7 bases to trimming and J lost 8 bases; unmatched junction nucleotides: 10.

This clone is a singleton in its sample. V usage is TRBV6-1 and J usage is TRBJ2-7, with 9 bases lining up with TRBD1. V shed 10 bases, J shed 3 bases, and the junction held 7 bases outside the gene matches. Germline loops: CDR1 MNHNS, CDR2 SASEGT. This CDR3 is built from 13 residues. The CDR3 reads CATVGTGYYEQYF. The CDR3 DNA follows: TGTGCCACAGTCGGGACAGGGTACTACGAGCAGTACTTC.

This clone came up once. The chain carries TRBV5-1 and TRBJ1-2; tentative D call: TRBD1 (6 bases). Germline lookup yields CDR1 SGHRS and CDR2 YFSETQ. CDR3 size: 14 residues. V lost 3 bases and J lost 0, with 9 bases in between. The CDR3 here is CASSWDNPNYGYTF. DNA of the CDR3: TGCGCCAGCAGCTGGGACAACCCTAACTATGGCTACACCTTC.

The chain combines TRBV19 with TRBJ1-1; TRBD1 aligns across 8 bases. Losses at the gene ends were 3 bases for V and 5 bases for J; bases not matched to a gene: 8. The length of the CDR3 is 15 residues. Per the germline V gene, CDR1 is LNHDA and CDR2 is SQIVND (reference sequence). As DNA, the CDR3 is TGTGCCAGTAGTATGCAGGGGGCTGTGGATACTGAAGCTTTCTTT. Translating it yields CASSMQGAVDTEAFF.

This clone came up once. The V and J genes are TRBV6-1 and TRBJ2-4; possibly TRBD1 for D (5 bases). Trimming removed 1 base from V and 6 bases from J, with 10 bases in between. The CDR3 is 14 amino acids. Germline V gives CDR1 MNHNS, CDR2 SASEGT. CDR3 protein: CASSEEGFLNIQYF. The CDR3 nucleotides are TGTGCCAGCAGTGAAGAGGGGTTCCTAAACATTCAGTACTTC.

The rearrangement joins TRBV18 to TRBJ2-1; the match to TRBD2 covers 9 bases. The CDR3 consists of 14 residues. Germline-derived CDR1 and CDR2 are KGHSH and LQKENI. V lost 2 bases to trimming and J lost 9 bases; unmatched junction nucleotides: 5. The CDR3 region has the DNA TGTGCCAGCTCACCAAGCGGGACTAGCCCTGAGCAGTTCTTC. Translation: CASSPSGTSPEQFF.

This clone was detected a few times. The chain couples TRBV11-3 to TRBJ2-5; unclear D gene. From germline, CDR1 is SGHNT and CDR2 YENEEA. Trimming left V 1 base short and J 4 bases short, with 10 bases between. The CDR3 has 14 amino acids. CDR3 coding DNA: TGTGCCAGCAGCTTAGGACTGGTCCGAGAGACCCAGTACTTC. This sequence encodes CASSLGLVRETQYF.

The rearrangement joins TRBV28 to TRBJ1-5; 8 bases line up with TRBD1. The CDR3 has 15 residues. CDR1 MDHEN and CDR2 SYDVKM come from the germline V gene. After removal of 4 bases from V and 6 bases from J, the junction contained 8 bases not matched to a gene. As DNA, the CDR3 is TGTGCCAGCAGTTCTACAGGGGGTTTCGGTCAGCCCCAGCATTTT. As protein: CASSSTGGFGQPQHF.

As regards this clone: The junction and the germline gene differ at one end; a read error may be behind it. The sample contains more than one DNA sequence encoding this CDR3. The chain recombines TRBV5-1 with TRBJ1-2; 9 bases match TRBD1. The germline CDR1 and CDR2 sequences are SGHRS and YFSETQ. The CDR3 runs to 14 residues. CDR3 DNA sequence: TGCGCCAGCAGTTTGGGACAGGGAAACTATGGCTACACCTTC. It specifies CASSLGQGNYGYTF.

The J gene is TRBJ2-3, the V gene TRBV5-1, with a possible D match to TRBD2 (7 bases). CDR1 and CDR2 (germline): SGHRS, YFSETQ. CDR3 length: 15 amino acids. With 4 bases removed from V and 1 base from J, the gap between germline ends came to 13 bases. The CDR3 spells CASSGRGGGTDTQYF. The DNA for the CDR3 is TGCGCCAGCAGCGGCAGGGGAGGGGGCACAGATACGCAGTATTTT.

The DNA for the CDR3 is TGCAGCGGAAGACCTTTCGAAGGGGGCGGGAACACTGAAGCTTTCTTT. It codes for CSGRPFEGGGNTEAFF. The chain couples TRBV29-1 to TRBJ1-1; 7 nucleotides line up with TRBD1. V lost 7 bases to trimming and J lost 1 base; unmatched junction nucleotides: 15. This CDR3 is built from 16 residues. Germline V gene data show CDR1 as SQVTM and CDR2 as ANQGSEA.

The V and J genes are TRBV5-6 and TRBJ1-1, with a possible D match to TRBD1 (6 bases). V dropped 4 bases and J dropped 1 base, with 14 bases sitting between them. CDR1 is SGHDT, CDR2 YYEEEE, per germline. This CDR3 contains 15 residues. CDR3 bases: TGTGCCAGCAGCGCCGGCACAGGGAGGAACACTGAAGCTTTCTTT. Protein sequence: CASSAGTGRNTEAFF.

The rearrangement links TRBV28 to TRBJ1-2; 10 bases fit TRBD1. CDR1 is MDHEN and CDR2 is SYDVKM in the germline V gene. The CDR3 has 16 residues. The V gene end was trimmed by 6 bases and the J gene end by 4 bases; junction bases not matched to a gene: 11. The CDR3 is CASSMTGTGVIYGYTF. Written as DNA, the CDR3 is TGTGCCAGCAGCATGACCGGGACAGGGGTTATCTATGGCTACACCTTC.

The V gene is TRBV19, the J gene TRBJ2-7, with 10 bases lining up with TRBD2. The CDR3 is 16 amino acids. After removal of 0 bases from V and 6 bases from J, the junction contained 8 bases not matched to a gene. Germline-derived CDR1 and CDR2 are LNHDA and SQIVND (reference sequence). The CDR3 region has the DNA TGTGCCAGTAGTATAGATGACGCTAGCGGGAGCTCCGAGCAGTACTTC. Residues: CASSIDDASGSSEQYF.

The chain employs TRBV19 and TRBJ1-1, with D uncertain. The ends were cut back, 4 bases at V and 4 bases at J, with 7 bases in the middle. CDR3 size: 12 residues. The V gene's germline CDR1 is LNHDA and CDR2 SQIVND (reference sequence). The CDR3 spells CASSNVITEAFF. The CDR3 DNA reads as TGTGCCAGTAGTAACGTCATCACTGAAGCTTTCTTT.

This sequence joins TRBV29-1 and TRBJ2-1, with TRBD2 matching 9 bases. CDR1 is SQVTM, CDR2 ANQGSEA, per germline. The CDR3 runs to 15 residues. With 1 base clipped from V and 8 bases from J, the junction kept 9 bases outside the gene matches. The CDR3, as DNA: TGCAGCGTTGAAGGGGCAGCGGGGGGAGCGTATGAGCAGTTCTTC. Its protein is CSVEGAAGGAYEQFF.

CDR3 sequence: CASSLYDLVTDTQYF. The CDR3 bases are TGTGCCAGCAGCTTGTACGATCTAGTCACAGATACGCAGTATTTT. The rearrangement joins TRBV5-6 to TRBJ2-3; D remains ambiguous. The CDR3 spans 15 residues. The germline CDR1 and CDR2 sequences are SGHDT and YYEEEE. Trimming removed 1 base at V and 2 bases at J, with 11 bases between.

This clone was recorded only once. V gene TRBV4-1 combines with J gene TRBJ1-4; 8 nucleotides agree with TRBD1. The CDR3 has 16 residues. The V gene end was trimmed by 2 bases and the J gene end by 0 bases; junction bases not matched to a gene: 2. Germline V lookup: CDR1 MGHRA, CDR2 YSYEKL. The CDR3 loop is CASSQRGQATNEKLFF. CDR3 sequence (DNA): TGCGCCAGCAGCCAAAGGGGACAGGCAACTAATGAAAAACTGTTTTTT.

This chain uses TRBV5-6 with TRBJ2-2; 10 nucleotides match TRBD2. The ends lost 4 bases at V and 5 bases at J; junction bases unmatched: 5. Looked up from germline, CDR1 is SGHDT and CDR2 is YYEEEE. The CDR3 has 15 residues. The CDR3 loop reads CASSPSGSATGELFF. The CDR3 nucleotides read TGTGCCAGCAGCCCTAGCGGGAGTGCGACCGGGGAGCTGTTTTTT.

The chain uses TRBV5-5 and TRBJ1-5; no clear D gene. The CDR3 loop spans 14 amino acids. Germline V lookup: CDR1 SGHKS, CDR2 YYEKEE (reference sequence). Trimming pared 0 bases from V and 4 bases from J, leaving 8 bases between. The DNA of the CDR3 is TGTGCCAGCAGCTTGGCGTACGGTAATCAGCCCCAGCATTTT. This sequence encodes CASSLAYGNQPQHF.

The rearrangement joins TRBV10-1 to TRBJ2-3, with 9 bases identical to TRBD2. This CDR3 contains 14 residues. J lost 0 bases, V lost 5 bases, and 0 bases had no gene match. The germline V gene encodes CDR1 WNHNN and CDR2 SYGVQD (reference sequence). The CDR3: CASSTSGSTDTQYF. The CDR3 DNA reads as TGCGCCAGCAGTACTAGCGGGAGCACAGATACGCAGTATTTT.